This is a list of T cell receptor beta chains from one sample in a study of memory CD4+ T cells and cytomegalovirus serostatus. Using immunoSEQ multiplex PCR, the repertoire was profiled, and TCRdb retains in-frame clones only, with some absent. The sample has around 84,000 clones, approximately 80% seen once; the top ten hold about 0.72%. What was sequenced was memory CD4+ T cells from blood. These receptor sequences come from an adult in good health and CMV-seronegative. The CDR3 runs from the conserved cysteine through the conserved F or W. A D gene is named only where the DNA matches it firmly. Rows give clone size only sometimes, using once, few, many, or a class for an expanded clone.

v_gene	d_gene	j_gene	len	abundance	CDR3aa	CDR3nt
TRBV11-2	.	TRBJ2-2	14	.	CASSLALSTGELFF	TGTGCCAGCAGCTTAGCTTTATCCACCGGGGAGCTGTTTTTT
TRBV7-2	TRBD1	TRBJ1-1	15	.	CASSLSRQGAGGAFF	TGTGCCAGCAGCTTATCCCGACAGGGGGCGGGTGGAGCTTTCTTT
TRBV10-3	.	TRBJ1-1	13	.	CAITEGGNTEAFF	TGTGCCATCACAGAGGGAGGGAACACTGAAGCTTTCTTT
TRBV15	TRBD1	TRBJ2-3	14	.	CATSLRQGTDTQYF	TGTGCCACCAGCCTGCGACAGGGGACAGATACGCAGTATTTT
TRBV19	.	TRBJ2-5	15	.	CASSRTRRDIETQYF	TGTGCCAGTAGCCGAACGCGCCGGGACATAGAGACCCAGTACTTC
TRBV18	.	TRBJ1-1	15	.	CASSPTRGLNTEAFF	TGTGCCAGCTCACCTACACGGGGTCTAAACACTGAAGCTTTCTTT
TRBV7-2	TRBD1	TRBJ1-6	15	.	CASSPMTGGDKPLHF	TGTGCCAGCAGCCCAATGACAGGGGGGGACAAGCCCCTCCACTTT
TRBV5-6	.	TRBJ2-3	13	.	CASSLRGADTQYF	TGTGCCAGCAGCTTGAGGGGCGCGGATACGCAGTATTTT
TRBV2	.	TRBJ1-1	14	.	CASSGGQLNTEAFF	TGTGCCAGCAGTGGGGGCCAGCTAAACACTGAAGCTTTCTTT
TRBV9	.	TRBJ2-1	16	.	CASSVGPTRSYNEQFF	TGTGCCAGCAGCGTAGGACCGACCCGATCCTACAATGAGCAGTTCTTC
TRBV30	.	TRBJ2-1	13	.	CAWSLGNYNEQFF	TGTGCCTGGAGCCTAGGGAACTACAATGAGCAGTTCTTC
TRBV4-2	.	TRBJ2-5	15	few	CASSQDHGVWETQYF	TGTGCCAGCAGCCAAGATCACGGGGTGTGGGAGACCCAGTACTTC
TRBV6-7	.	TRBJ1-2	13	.	CASSWTNPYGYTF	TGTGCCAGCAGCTGGACAAACCCCTATGGCTACACCTTC
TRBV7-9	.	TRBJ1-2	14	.	CASSLVLNNYGYTF	TGTGCCAGCAGCTTAGTTCTGAATAACTATGGCTACACCTTC
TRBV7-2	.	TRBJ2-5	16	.	CASSPDKVTLGETQYF	TGTGCCAGCAGCCCCGACAAAGTGACCCTCGGGGAGACCCAGTACTTC
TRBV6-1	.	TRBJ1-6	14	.	CASILPAVGSPLHF	TGTGCCAGCATCCTGCCAGCCGTTGGCTCACCCCTCCACTTT
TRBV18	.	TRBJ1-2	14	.	CASSPTRESYGYTF	TGTGCCAGCTCACCCACGCGGGAGTCCTATGGCTACACCTTC
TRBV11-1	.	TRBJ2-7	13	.	CASRPTGTYEQYF	TGTGCCAGCAGACCAACAGGGACCTACGAGCAGTACTTC
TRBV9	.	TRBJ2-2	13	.	CASSTTNTGELFF	TGTGCCAGCAGCACCACGAACACCGGGGAGCTGTTTTTT